This T cell receptor (beta chain) was documented in a study of T cell repertoires in ileal Crohn's disease. From germline, CDR1 is MNHNY and CDR2 SVGAGI (reference sequence). CDR3 length: 12 amino acids. V lost 6 bases, J lost 4 bases, and 9 bases lay in between. TCRdb keeps only in-frame clones here, not all; method: immunoSEQ multiplex PCR. The sample comprises tens of thousands of clones, about 81% of which are singletons, and less than 7% rests with the top ten. The V gene is TRBV6-6, the J gene TRBJ1-1; the D gene is possibly TRBD1 (6 bases). Sequencing was carried out using ileal tissue. This receptor was identified in an adult with Crohn's disease. In nucleotides, the CDR3 is TGTGCCAGCAGGTCCAGGGGCACTGAAGCTTTCTTT. Translated: CASRSRGTEAFF.